This record looks at one TCR beta chain sequence and its context. A read error may be the cause here, since a much bigger clone is one base away. Repertoires were generated with immunoSEQ multiplex PCR, while TCRdb's copy carries only in-frame clones and drops some. The table includes approximately 110,000 clones, approximately 89% detected once. The Seattle patients, enrolled during active infection, were followed longitudinally. This sample stems from a study of blood T cell repertoires in COVID-19. For the study at large: From the United States, Italy and Spain came samples of acute and convalescent COVID-19.

CDR1 and CDR2 from the germline V gene are SGHNT and YYREEE (reference sequence). The CDR3 has 13 amino acids. The V end lost 0 bases, the J end lost 1 base, and 4 bases lay between the germline ends. Sequencing used peripheral blood. The V gene is TRBV5-4, the J gene TRBJ1-1, with D hard to call. The sequence was collected from a woman older than 75 with COVID-19, enrolled during active disease. The CDR3 nucleotides are TGTGCCAGCAGCTTGGCTAGGAACACTGAAGCTTTCTTT. Its translation: CASSLARNTEAFF.